The clone carrying this T cell receptor (beta chain) was found a few times. Its antigen is not known. Using its own MiXCR run on the 5' RACE reads, TCRdb lists one record per CDR3 protein. This sample has approximately 700,000 distinct CDR3 sequences, with around 6% found just once. The sample belongs to a study of identical twins. The CDR3 totals 17 residues. CDR1 and CDR2 from the germline V gene are MDHEN and SYDVKM. V was pared by 5 bases and J by 0 bases, with 16 bases between. Study-wide results and limits: The authors noted that invariant MAIT and iNKT cells could partly confound zero-insertion analyses. It was out-of-frame TCR alpha sharing in monozygotic twins that models underestimated. The study reached conclusions through statistical analysis that was cross-sectional, not following the same donors. Less excess twin sharing appeared in beta out-of-frame sequences.

The V gene is TRBV28, the J gene TRBJ2-2; D perhaps matches TRBD1 (5 bases). The sequence was obtained from a young man in good health. Sequencing was carried out using naive T cells sorted from blood. CDR3 nucleotide sequence: TGTGCCAGCAGTCTCCGAGCGCAGGGCGCGAACACCGGGGAGCTGTTTTTT. Residues: CASSLRAQGANTGELFF.